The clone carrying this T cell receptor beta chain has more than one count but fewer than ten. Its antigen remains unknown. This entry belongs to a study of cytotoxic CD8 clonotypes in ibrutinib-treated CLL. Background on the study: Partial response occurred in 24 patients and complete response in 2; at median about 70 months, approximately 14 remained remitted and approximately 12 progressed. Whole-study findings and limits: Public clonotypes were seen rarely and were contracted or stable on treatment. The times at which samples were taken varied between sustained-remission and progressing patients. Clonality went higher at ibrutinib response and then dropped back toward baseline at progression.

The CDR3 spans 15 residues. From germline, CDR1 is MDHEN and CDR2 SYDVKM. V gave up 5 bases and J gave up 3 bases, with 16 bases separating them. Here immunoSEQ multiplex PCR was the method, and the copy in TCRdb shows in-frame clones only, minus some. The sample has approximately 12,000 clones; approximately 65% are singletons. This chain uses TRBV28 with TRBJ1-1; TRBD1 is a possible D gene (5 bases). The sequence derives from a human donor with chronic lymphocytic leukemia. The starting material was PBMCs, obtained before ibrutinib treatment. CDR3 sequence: CASSPWRGSYTEAFF. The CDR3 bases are TGTGCCAGCAGTCCTTGGAGGGGTTCCTACACTGAAGCTTTCTTT.